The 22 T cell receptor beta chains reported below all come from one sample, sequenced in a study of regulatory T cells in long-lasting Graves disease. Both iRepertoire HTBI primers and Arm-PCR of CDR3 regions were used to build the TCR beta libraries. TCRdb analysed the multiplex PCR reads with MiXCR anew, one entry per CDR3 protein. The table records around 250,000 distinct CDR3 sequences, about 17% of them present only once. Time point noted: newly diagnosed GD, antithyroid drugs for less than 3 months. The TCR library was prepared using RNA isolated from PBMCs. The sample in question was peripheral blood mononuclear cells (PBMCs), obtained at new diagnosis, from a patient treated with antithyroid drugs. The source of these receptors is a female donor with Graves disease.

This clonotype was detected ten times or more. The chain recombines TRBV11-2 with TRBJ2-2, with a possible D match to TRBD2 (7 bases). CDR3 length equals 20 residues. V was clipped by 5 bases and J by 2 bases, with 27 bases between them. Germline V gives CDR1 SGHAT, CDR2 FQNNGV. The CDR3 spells CASSRGTRGRAGPNTGELFF. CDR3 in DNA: TGTGCCAGCAGCCGCGGGACCAGGGGTAGAGCGGGGCCCAACACCGGGGAGCTGTTTTTT. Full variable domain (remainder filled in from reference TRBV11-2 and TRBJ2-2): EAGVAQSPRYKIIEKRQSVAFWCNPISGHATLYWYQQILGQGPKLLIQFQNNGVVDDSQLPKDRFSAERLKGVDSTLKIQPAKLEDSAVYLCASSRGTRGRAGPNTGELFFGEGSRLTVL.

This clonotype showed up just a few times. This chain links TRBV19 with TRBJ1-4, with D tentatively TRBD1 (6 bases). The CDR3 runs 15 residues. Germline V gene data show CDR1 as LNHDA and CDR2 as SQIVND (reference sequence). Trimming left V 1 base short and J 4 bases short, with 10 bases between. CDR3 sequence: CASSIGGPYNEKLFF. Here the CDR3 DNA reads TGTGCCAGTAGTATAGGGGGGCCCTATAATGAAAAACTGTTTTTT.

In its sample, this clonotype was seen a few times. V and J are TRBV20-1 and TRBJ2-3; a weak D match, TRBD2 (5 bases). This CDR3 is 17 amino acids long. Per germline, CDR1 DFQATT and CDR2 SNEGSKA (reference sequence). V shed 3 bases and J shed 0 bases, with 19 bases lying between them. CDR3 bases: TGCAGTGCTAGGACCCCACCGTTGGAGGAGAGCACAGATACGCAGTATTTT. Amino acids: CSARTPPLEESTDTQYF.

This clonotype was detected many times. CDR3 DNA: TGTGCCAGCAACCACGGACTAGAAGGGATATACAATGAGCAGTTCTTC. Its protein is CASNHGLEGIYNEQFF. The chain combines TRBV6-1 with TRBJ2-1, with 7 bases that match TRBD2. V was pared by 7 bases and J by 4 bases, with 13 bases of the junction left unmatched. The length of the CDR3 is 16 residues. Germline V CDR1 and CDR2: MNHNS, SASEGT.

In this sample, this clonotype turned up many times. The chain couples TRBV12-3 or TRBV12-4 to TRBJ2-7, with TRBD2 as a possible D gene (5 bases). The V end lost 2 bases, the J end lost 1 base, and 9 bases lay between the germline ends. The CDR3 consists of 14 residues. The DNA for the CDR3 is TGTGCCAGCAGTTTATCCAGCGGATCCTACGAGCAGTACTTC. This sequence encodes CASSLSSGSYEQYF.

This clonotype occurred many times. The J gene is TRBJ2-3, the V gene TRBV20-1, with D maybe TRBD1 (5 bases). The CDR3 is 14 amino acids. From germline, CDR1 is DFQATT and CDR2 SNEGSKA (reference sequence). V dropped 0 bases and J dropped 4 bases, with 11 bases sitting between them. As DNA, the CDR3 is TGCAGTGCTAGAGATGGGGCTAGTGCAGATACGCAGTATTTT. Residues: CSARDGASADTQYF.

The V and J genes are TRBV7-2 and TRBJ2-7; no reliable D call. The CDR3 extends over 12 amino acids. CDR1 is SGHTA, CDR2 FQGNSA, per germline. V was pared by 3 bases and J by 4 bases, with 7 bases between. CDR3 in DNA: TGTGCCAGCAGCTTTACCCCTTACGAGCAGTACTTC. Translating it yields CASSFTPYEQYF. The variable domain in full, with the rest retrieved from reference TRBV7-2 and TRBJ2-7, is GAGVSQSPSNKVTEKGKDVELRCDPISGHTALYWYRQSLGQGLEFLIYFQGNSAPDKSGLPSDRFSAERTGGSVSTLTIQRTQQEDSAVYLCASSFTPYEQYFGPGTRLTVT.

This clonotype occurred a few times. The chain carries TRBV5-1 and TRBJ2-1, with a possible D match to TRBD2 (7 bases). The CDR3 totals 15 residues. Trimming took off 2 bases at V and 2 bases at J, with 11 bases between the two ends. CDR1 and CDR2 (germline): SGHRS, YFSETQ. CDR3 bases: TGCGCCAGCAGCTTACGGGGGGCGCCCTACAATGAGCAGTTCTTC. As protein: CASSLRGAPYNEQFF.

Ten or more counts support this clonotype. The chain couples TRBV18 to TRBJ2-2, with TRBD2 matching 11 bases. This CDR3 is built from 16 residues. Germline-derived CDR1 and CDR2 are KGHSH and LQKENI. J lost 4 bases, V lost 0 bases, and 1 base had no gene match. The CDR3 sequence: CASSPPGLAGTGELFF. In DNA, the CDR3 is TGTGCCAGCTCACCACCCGGACTAGCGGGCACCGGGGAGCTGTTTTTT. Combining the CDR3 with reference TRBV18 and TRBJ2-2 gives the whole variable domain NAGVMQNPRHLVRRRGQEARLRCSPMKGHSHVYWYRQLPEEGLKFMVYLQKENIIDESGMPKERFSAEFPKEGPSILRIQQVVRGDSAAYFCASSPPGLAGTGELFFGEGSRLTVL.

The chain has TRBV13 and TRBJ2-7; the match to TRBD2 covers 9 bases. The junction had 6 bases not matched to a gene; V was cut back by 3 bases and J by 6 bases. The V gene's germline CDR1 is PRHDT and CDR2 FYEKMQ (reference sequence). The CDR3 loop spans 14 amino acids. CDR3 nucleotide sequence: TGTGCCAGCAGCTTTGGCGGGGGGGCGGGCGAGCAGTACTTC. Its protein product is CASSFGGGAGEQYF.

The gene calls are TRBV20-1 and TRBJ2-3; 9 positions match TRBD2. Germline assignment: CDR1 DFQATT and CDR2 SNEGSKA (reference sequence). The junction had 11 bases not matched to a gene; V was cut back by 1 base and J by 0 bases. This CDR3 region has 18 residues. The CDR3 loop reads CSARGELAGITSTDTQYF. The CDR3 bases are TGCAGTGCTAGAGGCGAACTAGCGGGCATCACTAGCACAGATACGCAGTATTTT.

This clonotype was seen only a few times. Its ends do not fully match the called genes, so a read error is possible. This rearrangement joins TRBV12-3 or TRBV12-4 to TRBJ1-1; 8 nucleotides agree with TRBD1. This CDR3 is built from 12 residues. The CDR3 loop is CANSQGALEAFF. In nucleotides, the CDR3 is TGTGCCAACAGTCAGGGGGCCCTTGAAGCTTTCTTT.

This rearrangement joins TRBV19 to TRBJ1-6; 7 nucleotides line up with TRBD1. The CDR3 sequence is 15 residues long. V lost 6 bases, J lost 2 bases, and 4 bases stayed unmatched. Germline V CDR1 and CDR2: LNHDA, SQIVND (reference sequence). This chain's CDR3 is CASRLQGTYNSPLHF. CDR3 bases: TGTGCCAGTAGGCTACAGGGGACCTATAATTCACCCCTCCACTTT.

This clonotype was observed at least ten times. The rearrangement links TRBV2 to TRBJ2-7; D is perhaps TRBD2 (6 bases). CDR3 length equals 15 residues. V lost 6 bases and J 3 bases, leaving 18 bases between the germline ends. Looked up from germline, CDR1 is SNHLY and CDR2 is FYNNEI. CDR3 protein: CASSISGDGIYEQYF. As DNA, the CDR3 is TGTGCCAGCAGCATTAGCGGAGACGGGATCTACGAGCAGTACTTC.

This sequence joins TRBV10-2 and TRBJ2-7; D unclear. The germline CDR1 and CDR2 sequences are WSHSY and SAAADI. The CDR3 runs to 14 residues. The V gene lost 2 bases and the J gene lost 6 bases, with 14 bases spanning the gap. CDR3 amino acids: CASSEAHRGSEQYF. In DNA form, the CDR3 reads TGCGCCAGCAGTGAGGCCCATCGAGGATCCGAGCAGTACTTC.

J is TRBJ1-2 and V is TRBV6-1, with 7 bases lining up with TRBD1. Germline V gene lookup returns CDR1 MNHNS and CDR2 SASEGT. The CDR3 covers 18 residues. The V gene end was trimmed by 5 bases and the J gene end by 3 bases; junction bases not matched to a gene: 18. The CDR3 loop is CASSQPGQRTGPHYGYTF. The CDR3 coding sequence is TGTGCCAGCAGTCAACCAGGGCAAAGGACAGGCCCCCACTATGGCTACACCTTC.

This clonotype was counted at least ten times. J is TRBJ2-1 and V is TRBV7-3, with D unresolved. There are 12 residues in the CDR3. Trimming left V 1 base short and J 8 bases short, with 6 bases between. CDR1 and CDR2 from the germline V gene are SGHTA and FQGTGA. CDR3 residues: CASSLIPHEQFF. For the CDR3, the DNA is TGTGCCAGCAGCTTAATCCCCCATGAGCAGTTCTTC.

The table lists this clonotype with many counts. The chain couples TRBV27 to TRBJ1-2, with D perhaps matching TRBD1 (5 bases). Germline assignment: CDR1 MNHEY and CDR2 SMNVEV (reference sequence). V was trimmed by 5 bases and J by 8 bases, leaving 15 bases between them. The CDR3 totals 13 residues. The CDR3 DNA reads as TGTGCCAGCAGTCTTGGCGGAGGGGCGGGCTACACCTTC. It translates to CASSLGGGAGYTF.

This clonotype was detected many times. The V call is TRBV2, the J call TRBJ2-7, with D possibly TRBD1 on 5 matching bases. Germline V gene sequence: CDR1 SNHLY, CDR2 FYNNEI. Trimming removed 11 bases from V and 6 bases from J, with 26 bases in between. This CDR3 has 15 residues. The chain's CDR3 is CAGTEEVQGPGEQYF. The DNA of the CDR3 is TGTGCCGGCACCGAAGAGGTGCAGGGCCCTGGCGAGCAGTACTTC.

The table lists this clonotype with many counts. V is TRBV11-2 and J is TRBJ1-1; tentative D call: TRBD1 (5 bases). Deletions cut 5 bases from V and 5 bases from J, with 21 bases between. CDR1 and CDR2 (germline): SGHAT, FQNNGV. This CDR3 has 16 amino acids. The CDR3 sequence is CASSQGDGPKGTEAFF. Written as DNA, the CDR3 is TGTGCCAGCAGCCAAGGGGATGGCCCCAAGGGGACTGAAGCTTTCTTT.

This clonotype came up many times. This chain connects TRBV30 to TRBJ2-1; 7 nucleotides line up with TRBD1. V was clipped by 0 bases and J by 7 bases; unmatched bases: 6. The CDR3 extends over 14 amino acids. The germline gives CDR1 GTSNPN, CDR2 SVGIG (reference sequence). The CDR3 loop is CAWSVGTVRNEQFF. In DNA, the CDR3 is TGTGCCTGGAGTGTAGGGACAGTGAGGAATGAGCAGTTCTTC. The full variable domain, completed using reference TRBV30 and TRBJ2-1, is SQTIHQWPATLVQPVGSPLSLECTVEGTSNPNLYWYRQAAGRGLQLLFYSVGIGQISSEVPQNLSASRPQDRQFILSSKKLLLSDSGFYLCAWSVGTVRNEQFFGPGTRLTVL.

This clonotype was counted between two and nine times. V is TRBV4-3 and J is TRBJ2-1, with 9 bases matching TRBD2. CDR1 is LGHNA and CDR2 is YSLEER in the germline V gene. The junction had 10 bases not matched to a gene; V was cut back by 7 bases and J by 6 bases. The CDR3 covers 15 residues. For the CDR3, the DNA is TGCGCCAGCACCTCGGACCCTAGCGGGACCAATGAGCAGTTCTTC. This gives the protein CASTSDPSGTNEQFF.